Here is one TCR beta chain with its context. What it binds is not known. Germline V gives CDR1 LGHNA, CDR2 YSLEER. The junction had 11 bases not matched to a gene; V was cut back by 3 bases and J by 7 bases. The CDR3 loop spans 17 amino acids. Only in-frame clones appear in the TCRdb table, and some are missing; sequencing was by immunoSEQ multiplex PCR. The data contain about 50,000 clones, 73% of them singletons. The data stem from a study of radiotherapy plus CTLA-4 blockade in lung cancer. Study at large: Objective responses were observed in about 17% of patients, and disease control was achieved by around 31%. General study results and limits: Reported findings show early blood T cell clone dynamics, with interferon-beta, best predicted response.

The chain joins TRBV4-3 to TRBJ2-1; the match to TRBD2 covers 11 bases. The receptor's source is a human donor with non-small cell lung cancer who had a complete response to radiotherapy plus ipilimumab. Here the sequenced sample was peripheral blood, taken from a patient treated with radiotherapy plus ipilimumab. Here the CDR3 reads CASSHPILAGVVNEQFF. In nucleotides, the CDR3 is TGCGCCAGCAGCCACCCCATACTAGCGGGGGTCGTAAATGAGCAGTTCTTC.